These 10 T cell receptor beta chains originate from one sample sequenced in a study of blood T cell repertoires in COVID-19. Profiling relied on immunoSEQ multiplex PCR, and the TCRdb table lists in-frame clones only, not all of them. The table includes around 18,000 clones, over 75% detected once. Sequencing used peripheral blood. All receptors derive from a man aged 70 or older with COVID-19, enrolled during active disease.

This clone has just one count. The genes are TRBV6-5 and TRBJ1-2; TRBD1 is a possible D gene (5 bases). CDR1 is MNHEY, CDR2 SVGAGI, per germline. The CDR3 runs to 12 residues. Trimming took 4 bases from V and 7 from J, leaving 10 bases between them. CDR3 in DNA: TGTGCCAGCAGTTTAGGGGCTGGTGGCTACACCTTC. Its translation is CASSLGAGGYTF.

V and J are TRBV9 and TRBJ1-6; D perhaps matches TRBD1 (5 bases). Germline lookup yields CDR1 SGDLS and CDR2 YYNGEE. The CDR3 runs to 14 residues. Trimming cost V 0 bases and J 10 bases, with 11 bases left between them. The CDR3 is CASSVVGTGSPLHF. DNA for the CDR3: TGTGCCAGCAGCGTAGTAGGGACTGGCTCACCCCTCCACTTT.

The CDR3 loop reads CAWSVHGDYNSPLHF. The CDR3 DNA is TGTGCCTGGAGTGTACACGGAGACTATAATTCACCCCTCCACTTT. This chain joins TRBV30 and TRBJ1-6; D is undetermined. The CDR3 covers 15 residues. The V gene's germline CDR1 is GTSNPN and CDR2 SVGIG (reference sequence). V dropped 0 bases and J dropped 3 bases, with 9 bases sitting between them.

This clone was counted between two and nine times. The chain is built from TRBV6-2 or TRBV6-3 and TRBJ1-2; D is unclear. This CDR3 comprises 12 residues. Germline V gene lookup returns CDR1 MNHEY and CDR2 SVGEGT. The V gene lost 0 bases and the J gene lost 7 bases, with 6 bases spanning the gap. The CDR3 loop reads CASSYSSVGYTF. The CDR3 nucleotides read TGTGCCAGCAGTTACTCTTCGGTTGGCTACACCTTC.

The genes are TRBV5-1 and TRBJ1-5; TRBD1 matches at 7 bases. This CDR3 contains 15 residues. CDR1 is SGHRS and CDR2 is YFSETQ in the germline V gene. V trimming: 0 bases; J trimming: 7 bases; junction bases outside the gene matches: 7. CDR3 nucleotide sequence: TGCGCCAGCAGCTTGGGGGACAGCGTTGTCCAGCCCCAGCATTTT. Amino acid sequence: CASSLGDSVVQPQHF.

This chain connects TRBV10-1 to TRBJ2-7; 11 bases line up with TRBD1. With 2 bases clipped from V and 5 bases from J, the junction kept 8 bases outside the gene matches. The CDR3 is 16 residues long. Germline lookup yields CDR1 WNHNN and CDR2 SYGVQD (reference sequence). In DNA form, the CDR3 reads TGCGCCAGCAGTGAGGCGACCGGGACAGGGGGAGACGAGCAGTACTTC. It encodes CASSEATGTGGDEQYF.

The table lists this clone with a few counts. This sequence joins TRBV30 and TRBJ2-5; 12 bases align to TRBD2. V lost 1 base to trimming and J lost 5 bases; unmatched junction nucleotides: 8. Germline V gives CDR1 GTSNPN, CDR2 SVGIG (reference sequence). The CDR3 spans 16 residues. CDR3 sequence reads: CAWSGLAGARTETQYF. CDR3 in DNA: TGTGCCTGGAGTGGACTAGCGGGAGCCCGTACGGAGACCCAGTACTTC.

A single count supports this clone. The gene calls are TRBV7-9 and TRBJ2-5; D may be TRBD1 (6 bases). Trimming took 5 bases from V and 5 from J, leaving 21 bases between them. The CDR3 has 16 residues. Germline loops: CDR1 SEHNR, CDR2 FQNEAQ (reference sequence). CDR3 DNA: TGTGCCAGCAGCGCCGATAAAACAGGGACCAGGGAGACCCAGTACTTC. It yields the protein CASSADKTGTRETQYF.

A single count supports this clone. J is TRBJ2-2 and V is TRBV5-1; 7 bases map to TRBD1. This CDR3 spans 18 amino acids. The J segment lost 2 bases and the V segment lost 2 bases, leaving 12 bases of the junction unmatched. CDR1 is SGHRS, CDR2 YFSETQ, per germline. In DNA form, the CDR3 reads TGCGCCAGCAGCTTTGGAAAGGACAGGACTCGTAACACCGGGGAGCTGTTTTTT. This codes for CASSFGKDRTRNTGELFF. Variable domain in full (rest from reference TRBV5-1 and TRBJ2-2): KAGVTQTPRYLIKTRGQQVTLSCSPISGHRSVSWYQQTPGQGLQFLFEYFSETQRNKGNFPGRFSGRQFSNSRSEMNVSTLELGDSALYLCASSFGKDRTRNTGELFFGEGSRLTVL.

A few counts support this clone. V is TRBV19 and J is TRBJ2-7, with 8 bases matching TRBD1. The CDR3 totals 15 residues. The ends lost 6 bases at V and 4 bases at J; junction bases unmatched: 11. CDR1 is LNHDA, CDR2 SQIVND, per germline (reference sequence). The CDR3: CASSGTDRGGYEQYF. The CDR3 nucleotides are TGTGCCAGTAGCGGAACCGACAGGGGCGGGTACGAGCAGTACTTC.